This T cell receptor beta chain was found in a study of blood T cell repertoires in COVID-19 (dated by TCRdb to 2018 to 2020). About the investigation overall: The collaborator samples originated in the United States, Italy and Spain and spanned the acute and convalescent phases of COVID-19. A freely available public database, intended as a resource for researchers studying the immune response to SARS-CoV-2, is where the repertoires were released. The samples were drawn from two sources: the first 160 participants of the ongoing ImmuneRACE study, and 1,200 or so subjects contributed by 6 global collaborators. The material from the prospective study consisted of cDNA or gDNA derived from T cells, B-cell-depleted T cells, or PBMCs. Where available, HLA class I and class II types were obtained from metadata supplied by the sample provider rather than from assay-based typing. A de-identified subject ID, COVID-19 status, age in years and sex were almost always included in the sample metadata. Subjects who had been exposed to COVID-19, were actively infected with it, or had recovered from it provided the deeply sampled blood TCRbeta repertoires that made up the dataset.

About this clone itself: Its antigen specificity is not known. No much larger clonotype is one base removed from it; base qualities were not supplied.

Another Seattle source contributed samples from volunteer blood donors who had recovered from COVID-19. Collaborating institutions collected whole blood in K2EDTA tubes following their own protocols. For TCRbeta analysis, collaborator samples were shipped as frozen whole blood, as isolated PBMCs, or as DNA extracted from either sample type. Points the paper makes about the study in general: How much clinical and demographic metadata was included differed by source and by participant, and the metadata was provided uncurated.

Based on the germline V gene (reference sequence), the CDR1 and CDR2 sequences are LNHDA and SQIVND. The CDR3 sequence holds 13 residues, the cysteine and phenylalanine included. Just CDR3 DNA is preserved here, 39 bases in frame from base 1. V is clipped by 5 bases and J by 3 bases, and the sequence between their germline boundaries is 11 bases long. TCRbeta CDR3 regions were amplified from genomic DNA by means of the immunoSEQ Assay, a bias-controlled multiplex PCR. The published analysis was carried out like this. Nucleated cell counts per sample were estimated from amplification of reference gene primers within the assay. To quantify the absolute abundance of each unique TCRbeta CDR3 rearrangement, sequence reads were collapsed and filtered. For each sample, productive Simpson clonality was calculated as the square root of Simpson's diversity index across productive rearrangements. Imported from immuneACCESS, the table was reduced by TCRdb to in-frame sequences with V and J called. These copies leave out some clones; in studies compared against another copy, an unresolved V gene accounts for under half, and the cause of the remainder is not known. For V, J and clone size, that table is used; D and trimming come from the DNA. Counted in this sample were about 230,000 clones; 65% to 90% of them appeared once. The ten largest account for about 2% of the sample.

This chain joins TRBV19 to TRBJ2-7, and the D gene may be TRBD1, 6 bases matching. Sequenced material: peripheral blood. The sequence came from a man between 35 and 55 years old who had recovered from COVID-19. The nucleotide sequence is given as TGTGCCAGTAGTCACAGGGACCTCTACGAGCAGTACTTC. The translation is CASSHRDLYEQYF. Joined to the reference TRBV19 and TRBJ2-7 proteins, this CDR3 gives the full variable domain: DGGITQSPKYLFRKEGQNVTLSCEQNLNHDAMYWYRQDPGQGLRLIYYSQIVNDFQKGDIAEGYSVSREKKESFPLTVTSAQKNPTAFYLCASSHRDLYEQYFGPGTRLTVT.